The T cell receptor (beta chain) described here comes from a study of regulatory T cells in long-lasting Graves disease. This sample's time point: newly diagnosed GD, antithyroid drugs for less than 3 months. Making the TCR library involved RNA that had been extracted from PBMCs. HTBI primers from iRepertoire and Arm-PCR of CDR3 regions yielded the TCR beta libraries. Using its own MiXCR run on the multiplex PCR reads, TCRdb lists one record per CDR3 protein. The sample contains 550,000 to 600,000 distinct CDR3 sequences, about 16% of which appear only once. These data were also reused for a study on T cells in Graves' hyperthyroidism and ophthalmopathy.

The TCR comes from a man younger than 35 with Graves disease. Sequenced material: peripheral blood mononuclear cells (PBMCs), taken at new diagnosis, from a patient treated with antithyroid drugs.

The CDR3 sequence is CASSGGGAGNTEAFF. The CDR3 bases are TGTGCCAGCAGCGGAGGGGGCGCAGGAAACACTGAAGCTTTCTTT. The chain recombines TRBV9 with TRBJ1-1; 7 nucleotides match TRBD1. The CDR3 consists of 15 residues. From germline, CDR1 is SGDLS and CDR2 YYNGEE. After removal of 3 bases from V and 2 bases from J, the junction contained 7 bases not matched to a gene.